This T cell receptor (delta chain) was profiled in a study of human gamma delta and Vdelta1 T cells. Points from the study as a whole: Acute myeloid leukemia was reportedly broadly targeted by polyclonal Delta One T cells.

This clone occurred a few times. What it recognizes is unknown. The CDR3 consists of 23 residues. V lost 4 bases, J lost 1 base, and 24 bases stayed unmatched. The germline CDR1 and CDR2 sequences are TSWWSYY and QGS. TCRdb reprocessed the PCR reads using CATT. This repertoire shows some 13,000 delta-chain clones, roughly 50% found once; its top ten account for less than 1.6%. The sample was Vdelta1 gamma-delta T cells from blood grown in culture (DOT cells). The clonotype was recovered from a human donor in good health. J is TRDJ1 and V is TRDV1; TRDD3 agrees at 13 bases. CDR3 sequence (DNA): TGTGCTCTTGGGGGTCCGGGATCTCTGCCATCCACTGGGGGATACGCAAGCACCGATAAACTCATCTTT. Its protein product is CALGGPGSLPSTGGYASTDKLIF.